The clone carrying this TCR beta chain has only a few counts. Its antigen remains unknown. MiXCR, run by TCRdb on the 5' RACE reads, gives a single entry per CDR3 protein. The repertoire has about 36,000 distinct CDR3 sequences, 5.5% to 7.5% of them found once; the top ten carry about 12%. The germline CDR1 and CDR2 sequences are LGHNA and YSLEER. V gave up 0 bases and J gave up 5 bases; unmatched junction bases: 2. The CDR3 loop spans 14 amino acids. The data derive from a study of CD8 T cells in ankylosing spondylitis. Overall study results and limits: Disease-linked clones bore a CD8+ phenotype, appearing relatively rarely in peripheral blood. Matched synovial fluid from ankylosing spondylitis patients was reported to be enriched for disease-linked clones. Seemingly distinctive of ankylosing spondylitis blood was a TCR beta motif formed by eight highly homologous variants.

The sample consisted of blood, either unsorted or a sorted T cell fraction (not recorded which). This receptor was taken from a male donor with ankylosing spondylitis or in good health (not recorded which). This chain joins TRBV4-3 and TRBJ2-5; 8 nucleotides agree with TRBD1. The CDR3 bases are TGCGCCAGCAGCCAAGATAACAGGGGGGAGACCCAGTACTTC. Translation: CASSQDNRGETQYF.